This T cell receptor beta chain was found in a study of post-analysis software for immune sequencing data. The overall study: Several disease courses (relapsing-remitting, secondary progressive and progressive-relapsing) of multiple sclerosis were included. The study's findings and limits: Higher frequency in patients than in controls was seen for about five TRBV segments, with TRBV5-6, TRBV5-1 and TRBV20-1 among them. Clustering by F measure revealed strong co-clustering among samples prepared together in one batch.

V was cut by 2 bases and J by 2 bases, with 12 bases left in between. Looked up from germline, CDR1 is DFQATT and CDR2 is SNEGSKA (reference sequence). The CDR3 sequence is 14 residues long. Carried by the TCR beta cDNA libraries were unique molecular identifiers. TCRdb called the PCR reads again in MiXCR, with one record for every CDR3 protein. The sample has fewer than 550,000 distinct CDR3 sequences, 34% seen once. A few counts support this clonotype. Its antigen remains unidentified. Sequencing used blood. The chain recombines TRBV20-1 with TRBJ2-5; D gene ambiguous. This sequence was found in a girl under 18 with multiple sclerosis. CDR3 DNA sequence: TGCAGTGCTAGATTATTGGTCCTACAAGAGACCCAGTACTTC. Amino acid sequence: CSARLLVLQETQYF.